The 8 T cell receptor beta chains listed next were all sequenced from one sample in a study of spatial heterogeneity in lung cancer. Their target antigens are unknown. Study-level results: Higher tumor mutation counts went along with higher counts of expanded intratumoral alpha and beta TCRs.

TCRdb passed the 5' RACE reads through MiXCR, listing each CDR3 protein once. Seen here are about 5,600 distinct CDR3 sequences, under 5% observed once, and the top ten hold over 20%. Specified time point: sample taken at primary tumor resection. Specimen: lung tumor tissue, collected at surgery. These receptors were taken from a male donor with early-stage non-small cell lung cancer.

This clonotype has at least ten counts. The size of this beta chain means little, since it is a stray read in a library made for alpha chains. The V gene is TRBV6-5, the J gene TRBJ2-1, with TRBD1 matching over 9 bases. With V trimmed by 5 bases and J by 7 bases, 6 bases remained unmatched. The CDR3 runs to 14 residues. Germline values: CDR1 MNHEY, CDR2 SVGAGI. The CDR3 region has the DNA TGTGCCAGCAGTCAACAGGGGGCAACGAATGAGCAGTTCTTC. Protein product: CASSQQGATNEQFF.

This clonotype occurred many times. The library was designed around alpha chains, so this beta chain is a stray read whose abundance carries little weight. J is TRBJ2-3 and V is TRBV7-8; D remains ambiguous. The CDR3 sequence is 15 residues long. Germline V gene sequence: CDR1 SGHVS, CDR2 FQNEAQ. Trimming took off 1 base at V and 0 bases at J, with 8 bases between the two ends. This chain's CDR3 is CASSLVQTSTDTQYF. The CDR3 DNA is TGTGCCAGCAGCTTAGTGCAGACTAGCACAGATACGCAGTATTTT.

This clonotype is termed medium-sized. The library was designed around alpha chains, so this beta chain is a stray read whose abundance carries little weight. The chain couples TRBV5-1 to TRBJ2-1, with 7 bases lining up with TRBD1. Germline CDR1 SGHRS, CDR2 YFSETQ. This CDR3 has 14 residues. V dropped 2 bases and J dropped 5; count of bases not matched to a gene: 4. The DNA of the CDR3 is TGCGCCAGCAGCTTACAGACAGGGAACAATGAGCAGTTCTTC. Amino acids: CASSLQTGNNEQFF.

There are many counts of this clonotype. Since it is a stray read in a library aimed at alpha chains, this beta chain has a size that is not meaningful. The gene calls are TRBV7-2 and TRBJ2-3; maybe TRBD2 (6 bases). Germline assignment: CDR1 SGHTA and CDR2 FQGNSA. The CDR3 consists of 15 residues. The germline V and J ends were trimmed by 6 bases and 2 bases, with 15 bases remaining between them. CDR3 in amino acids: CASSGDFPFTDTQYF. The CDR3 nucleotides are TGTGCCAGCAGTGGGGACTTCCCCTTCACAGATACGCAGTATTTT. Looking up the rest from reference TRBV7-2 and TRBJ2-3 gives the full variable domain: GAGVSQSPSNKVTEKGKDVELRCDPISGHTALYWYRQSLGQGLEFLIYFQGNSAPDKSGLPSDRFSAERTGGSVSTLTIQRTQQEDSAVYLCASSGDFPFTDTQYFGPGTRLTVL.

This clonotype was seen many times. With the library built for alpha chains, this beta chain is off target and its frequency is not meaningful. This CDR3 is CAISKTGLAGAPSTDTQYF. The CDR3 DNA reads TGTGCCATCAGTAAAACGGGACTAGCGGGAGCCCCGTCCACAGATACGCAGTATTTT. This chain connects TRBV10-3 to TRBJ2-3, with 14 nucleotides matching TRBD2. CDR3 length: 19 amino acids. V trimming: 5 bases; J trimming: 2 bases; junction bases outside the gene matches: 12. In germline, CDR1 is ENHRY, CDR2 SYGVKD.

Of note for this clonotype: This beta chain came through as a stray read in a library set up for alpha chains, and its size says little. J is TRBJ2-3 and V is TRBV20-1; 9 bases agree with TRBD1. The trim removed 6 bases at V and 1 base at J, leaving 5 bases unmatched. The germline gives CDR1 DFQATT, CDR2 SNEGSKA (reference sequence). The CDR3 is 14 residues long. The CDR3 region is CSAVRDRGTDTQYF. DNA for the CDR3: TGCAGTGCCGTAAGGGACAGGGGCACAGATACGCAGTATTTT.

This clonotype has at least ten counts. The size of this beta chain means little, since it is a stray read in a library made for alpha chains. CDR3 residues: CASSEAGLASRADTQYF. CDR3 nucleotide sequence: TGTGCCAGCAGTGAAGCGGGTTTGGCTTCCAGGGCAGATACGCAGTATTTT. V and J are TRBV2 and TRBJ2-3; possible D gene TRBD1, 5 bases. The CDR3 covers 17 residues. With 0 bases removed from V and 4 bases from J, the gap between germline ends came to 17 bases. The germline V gene encodes CDR1 SNHLY and CDR2 FYNNEI.

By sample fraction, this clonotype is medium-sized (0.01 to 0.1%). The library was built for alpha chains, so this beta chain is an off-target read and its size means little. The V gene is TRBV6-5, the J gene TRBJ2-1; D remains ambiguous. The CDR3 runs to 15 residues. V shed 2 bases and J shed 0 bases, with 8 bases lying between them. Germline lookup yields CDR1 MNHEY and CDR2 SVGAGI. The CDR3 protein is CASSYQSSSYNEQFF. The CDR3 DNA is TGTGCCAGCAGTTACCAATCTAGCTCCTACAATGAGCAGTTCTTC.